These 2 T cell receptor beta chains originate from one sample sequenced in a study of cytomegalovirus exposure and HLA in healthy donors. Sequencing was performed with immunoSEQ multiplex PCR; in TCRdb, only in-frame clones are kept and a portion is missing. The top ten clones hold about 0.7% of a sample with 140,000 to 150,000 clones, roughly nine tenths of them seen once. The sequencing input was PBMCs. These receptors were obtained from a man younger than 30 in good health and CMV-seronegative.

This clone came up once. This chain uses TRBV19 with TRBJ1-2; D remains unclear. The CDR3 spans 16 residues. Germline V gene data show CDR1 as LNHDA and CDR2 as SQIVND (reference sequence). Trimming pared 7 bases from V and 5 bases from J, leaving 23 bases between. CDR3 in DNA: TGTGCCAGTACCGATCCCCGGCAGGCTAATGGATATGGCTACACCTTC. It encodes CASTDPRQANGYGYTF.

The V call is TRBV5-1, the J call TRBJ2-3, with D maybe TRBD2 (6 bases). The CDR3 spans 18 residues. Deletions cut 5 bases from V and 0 bases from J, with 22 bases between. Looked up from germline, CDR1 is SGHRS and CDR2 is YFSETQ. The DNA for the CDR3 is TGCGCCAGCAGAAATTCCGGGGGATCCACTGGGAGCACAGATACGCAGTATTTT. As protein: CASRNSGGSTGSTDTQYF.